This TCR beta chain was profiled in a study of cytomegalovirus exposure and HLA in healthy donors. This clone was detected a few times. Trimming pared 0 bases from V and 1 base from J, leaving 10 bases between. Germline CDR1 reads LNHDA; CDR2 reads SQIVND (reference sequence). The CDR3 covers 15 residues. In the PCR, 60 Vbeta and 13 Jbeta primers were used. The assay was immunoSEQ multiplex PCR, and TCRdb's table has in-frame clones only and misses some. The table has fewer than 250,000 clones, roughly 82% seen once. The chain recombines TRBV19 with TRBJ2-7; D ambiguous. The origin of this receptor is a man aged 35 to 55 in good health and CMV-seropositive. The specimen sequenced was PBMCs. The CDR3 DNA follows: TGTGCCAGTAGTATAGATGGGCAGGCTTCCTACGAGCAGTACTTC. Its translation is CASSIDGQASYEQYF.